The text below deals with one TCR beta chain. No antigen is known for it. No base quality information exists; no much larger clone differs at one position. Each collaborating institution followed its own protocols to collect whole blood in K2EDTA tubes. For TCRbeta analysis, collaborators shipped samples in one of three forms: frozen whole blood, isolated PBMCs, or DNA extracted from either of those sample types. The immunoSEQ Assay, a bias-controlled multiplex PCR, was used to amplify TCRbeta CDR3 regions from genomic DNA. In the original analysis: The number of nucleated cells in each sample was estimated from the amplification of reference gene primers within the assay. To quantify the absolute abundance of each unique TCRbeta CDR3 rearrangement, sequence reads were collapsed and filtered. Productive Simpson clonality was computed per sample as the square root of Simpson's diversity index over productive rearrangements. This is the immuneACCESS table as TCRdb keeps it, with only in-frame sequences that have V and J called. A part of the clones is gone; compared with another copy, unresolved V genes explain less than half, and the rest is unexplained. From that table come the V and J calls and clone size; the DNA was used to work out D and trimming. This sample holds roughly 150,000 clones; roughly nine tenths were observed only once. The top ten clonotypes cover 15% to 20% of the sample.

This sample is drawn from a study of blood T cell repertoires in COVID-19 (dated by TCRdb to 2018 to 2020). About the investigation overall: Samples covering the acute and convalescent phases of COVID-19 were provided by collaborators in the United States, Italy and Spain. The material from the prospective study consisted of cDNA or gDNA derived from T cells, B-cell-depleted T cells, or PBMCs. Subjects who had been exposed to COVID-19, were actively infected with it, or had recovered from it provided the deeply sampled blood TCRbeta repertoires that made up the dataset. The repertoires were released in a freely available public database intended as a resource for research on the immune response to SARS-CoV-2. The samples were drawn from two sources: the first 160 participants of the ongoing ImmuneRACE study, and some 1,300 subjects contributed by 6 global collaborators. Nearly every sample came with metadata listing a de-identified subject ID, COVID-19 status, age in years and sex. Where available, HLA class I and class II types were obtained from metadata supplied by the sample provider rather than from assay-based typing. What the work shows at the level of the full study, not this receptor alone: The amount of clinical and demographic metadata varied by source and participant and was provided uncurated.

CDR1 and CDR2 (LGHDT, YNNKEL) derive from the germline V gene (reference sequence). Cut back by 0 bases and 2 bases, the V and J ends lie 11 bases apart. The CDR3 has 15 amino acids, counting the end cysteine and phenylalanine. Just the 45-base CDR3 DNA is kept, in frame starting at base 1. The chain uses TRBV3-1 (or the pseudogene TRBV3-2) and TRBJ2-7, and the D gene may be TRBD2, 5 bases matching. Sequencing was carried out using peripheral blood. The TCR comes from a man in his fifties or sixties with active or convalescent COVID-19. The nucleotides are TGTGCCAGCAGCCAAGATTATAGCGAGACCTACGAGCAGTACTTC. Its protein product is CASSQDYSETYEQYF.